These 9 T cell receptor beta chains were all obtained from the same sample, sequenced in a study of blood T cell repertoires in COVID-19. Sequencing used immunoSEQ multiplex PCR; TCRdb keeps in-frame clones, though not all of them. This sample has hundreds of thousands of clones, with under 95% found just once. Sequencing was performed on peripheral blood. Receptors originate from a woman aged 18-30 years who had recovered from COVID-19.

The CDR3 region has the DNA TGTGCCAGCAGCTTAAGATCCGGGGGACAGGGGACTCGGGATACGCAGTATTTT. Translation: CASSLRSGGQGTRDTQYF. The rearrangement uses TRBV7-9 and TRBJ2-3; the match to TRBD1 covers 10 bases. The CDR3 is 18 residues long. CDR1 is SEHNR and CDR2 is FQNEAQ in the germline V gene (reference sequence). The junction had 14 bases not matched to a gene; V was cut back by 2 bases and J by 6 bases.

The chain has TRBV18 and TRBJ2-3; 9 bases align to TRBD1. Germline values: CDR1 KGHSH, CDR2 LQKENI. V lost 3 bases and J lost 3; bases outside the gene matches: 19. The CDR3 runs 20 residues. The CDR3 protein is CASSPRRAGATQGATDTQYF. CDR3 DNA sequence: TGTGCCAGCTCACCCCGACGGGCAGGGGCTACACAGGGGGCTACAGATACGCAGTATTTT.

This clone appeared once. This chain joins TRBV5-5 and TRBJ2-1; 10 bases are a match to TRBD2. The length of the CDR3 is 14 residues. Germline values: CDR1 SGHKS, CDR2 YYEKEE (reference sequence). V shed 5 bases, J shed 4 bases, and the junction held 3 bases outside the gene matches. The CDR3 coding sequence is TGTGCCAGCAGACCGACTAGCGGGTACAATGAGCAGTTCTTC. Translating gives CASRPTSGYNEQFF.

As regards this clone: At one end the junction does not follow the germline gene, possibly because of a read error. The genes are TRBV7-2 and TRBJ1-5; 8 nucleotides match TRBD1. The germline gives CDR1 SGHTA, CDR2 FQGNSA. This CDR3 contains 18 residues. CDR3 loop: CASSPQGLGQVSSQPQHF. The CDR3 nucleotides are TGTGCCAGCAGCCCTCAAGGGCTGGGACAGGTCAGCAGTCAGCCCCAGCATTTT.

CDR3 DNA sequence: TGTGCCACCCGAGGGTGGGGTGCTGGAAACACCATATATTTT. Translated: CATRGWGAGNTIYF. The rearrangement uses TRBV19 and TRBJ1-3; no clear D gene. Germline CDR1 LNHDA, CDR2 SQIVND (reference sequence). CDR3 size: 14 residues. Deletions cut 10 bases from V and 2 bases from J, with 15 bases between.

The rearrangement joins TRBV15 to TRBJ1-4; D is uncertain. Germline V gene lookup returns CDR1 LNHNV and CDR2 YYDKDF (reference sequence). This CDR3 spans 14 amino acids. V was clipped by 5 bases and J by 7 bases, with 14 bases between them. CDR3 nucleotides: TGTGCCACCAGCTTAGGGTCAGGAGGTGAAAAACTGTTTTTT. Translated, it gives CATSLGSGGEKLFF.

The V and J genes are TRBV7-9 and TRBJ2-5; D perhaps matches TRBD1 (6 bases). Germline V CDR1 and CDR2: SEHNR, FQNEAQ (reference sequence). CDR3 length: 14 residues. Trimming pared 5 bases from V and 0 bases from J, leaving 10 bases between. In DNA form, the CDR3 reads TGTGCCAGCAGCGCTGACAGGCACCAAGAGACCCAGTACTTC. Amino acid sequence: CASSADRHQETQYF.

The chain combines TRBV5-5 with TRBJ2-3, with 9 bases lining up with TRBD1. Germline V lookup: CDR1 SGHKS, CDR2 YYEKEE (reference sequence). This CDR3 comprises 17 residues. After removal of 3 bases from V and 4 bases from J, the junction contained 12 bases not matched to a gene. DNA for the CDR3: TGTGCCAGCAGCTCCGGGACAGGGACGATGGCTGCAGATACGCAGTATTTT. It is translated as CASSSGTGTMAADTQYF.

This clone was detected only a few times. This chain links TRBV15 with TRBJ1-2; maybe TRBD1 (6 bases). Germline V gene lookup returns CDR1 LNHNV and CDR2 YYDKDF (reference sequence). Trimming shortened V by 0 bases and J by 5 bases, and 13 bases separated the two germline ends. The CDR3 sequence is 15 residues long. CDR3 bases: TGTGCCACCAGCAGAGATGTCAGGGGAGGGTATGGCTACACCTTC. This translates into CATSRDVRGGYGYTF.